The next 14 T cell receptor beta chains were all read from a single sample in a study of blood T cell repertoires in COVID-19. Here immunoSEQ multiplex PCR was the method, and the copy in TCRdb shows in-frame clones only, minus some. Seen here are 200,000 to 300,000 clones, nearly 85% observed once, and the top ten hold approximately 5.7%. Sequencing input: peripheral blood. These TCRs come from a human donor in a cohort sampled during active COVID-19.

This clone was seen a single time. The rearrangement uses TRBV30 and TRBJ1-1, with TRBD1 as a possible D gene (5 bases). From germline, CDR1 is GTSNPN and CDR2 SVGIG (reference sequence). CDR3 size: 15 residues. V was pared by 0 bases and J by 4 bases, with 15 bases between. The CDR3 is CAWSVGRRASTEAFF. The CDR3 nucleotides read TGTGCCTGGAGTGTTGGGCGCAGGGCTAGCACTGAAGCTTTCTTT.

The rearrangement joins TRBV7-3 to TRBJ2-6; D perhaps matches TRBD1 (5 bases). CDR1 is SGHTA, CDR2 FQGTGA, per germline. V lost 2 bases, J lost 0 bases, and 8 bases lay in between. The CDR3 is 16 amino acids. The CDR3: CASSLDSLSGANVLTF. The CDR3 region has the DNA TGTGCCAGCAGCTTAGACAGCCTCTCTGGGGCCAACGTCCTGACTTTC.

The rearrangement joins TRBV6-2 or TRBV6-3 to TRBJ2-7; TRBD2 is a possible D gene (5 bases). V was shortened by 5 bases and J by 5 bases, with 10 bases between the two germline ends. Germline CDR1 and CDR2: MNHEY and SVGEGT. This CDR3 contains 12 residues. The CDR3 loop reads CASSKGGHEQYF. CDR3 nucleotide sequence: TGTGCCAGCAGTAAAGGAGGCCACGAGCAGTACTTC.

CDR3 sequence reads: CASSALRPTMNTGELFF. In nucleotides, the CDR3 is TGTGCCAGCAGTGCCCTTCGGCCGACAATGAACACCGGGGAGCTGTTTTTT. The genes are TRBV2 and TRBJ2-2; the D is unclear. Germline V CDR1 and CDR2: SNHLY, FYNNEI. Trimming pared 4 bases from V and 1 base from J, leaving 16 bases between. The CDR3 has 17 residues.

The V and J genes are TRBV7-2 and TRBJ2-7; possibly TRBD2 for D (5 bases). CDR1 and CDR2 from the germline V gene are SGHTA and FQGNSA. The CDR3 has 12 amino acids. Trimming removed 5 bases at V and 4 bases at J, with 9 bases between. Written as DNA, the CDR3 is TGTGCCAGCAGCCCGGACTTGTACGAGCAGTACTTC. Its translation: CASSPDLYEQYF. Complete variable domain (other parts from reference TRBV7-2 and TRBJ2-7): GAGVSQSPSNKVTEKGKDVELRCDPISGHTALYWYRQSLGQGLEFLIYFQGNSAPDKSGLPSDRFSAERTGGSVSTLTIQRTQQEDSAVYLCASSPDLYEQYFGPGTRLTVT.

CDR3 coding DNA: TGCAGTGCTAGTATGCTAGCGGGAGGGCCGGTCACCGGGGAGCTGTTTTTT. It specifies CSASMLAGGPVTGELFF. The chain employs TRBV20-1 and TRBJ2-2; TRBD2 matches at 12 bases. The CDR3 totals 17 residues. The V and J ends lost 3 bases and 4 bases, in that order; junction bases with no gene match: 9. Germline CDR1 is DFQATT and CDR2 is SNEGSKA (reference sequence).

The V call is TRBV9, the J call TRBJ1-2; 7 nucleotides line up with TRBD1. The CDR3 loop spans 14 amino acids. V trimming: 0 bases; J trimming: 5 bases; junction bases outside the gene matches: 4. Germline CDR1 and CDR2: SGDLS and YYNGEE. The CDR3 spells CASSVGETGYGYTF. In DNA, the CDR3 is TGTGCCAGCAGCGTAGGGGAGACAGGGTATGGCTACACCTTC.

This chain links TRBV5-4 with TRBJ2-2, with 8 bases fitting TRBD1. V dropped 4 bases and J dropped 5; count of bases not matched to a gene: 7. This CDR3 comprises 15 residues. The germline V gene has CDR1 SGHNT and CDR2 YYREEE (reference sequence). In DNA, the CDR3 is TGTGCCAGCAGCACGGGGACAGGCCATACCGGGGAGCTGTTTTTT. Amino acids: CASSTGTGHTGELFF.

The chain links TRBV6-1 to TRBJ2-3; D ambiguous. From germline, CDR1 is MNHNS and CDR2 SASEGT. This CDR3 comprises 13 residues. Trimming took 2 bases from V and 6 from J, leaving 9 bases between them. The CDR3 sequence: CASSENGWDTQYF. For the CDR3, the DNA is TGTGCCAGCAGTGAAAACGGGTGGGATACGCAGTATTTT.

CDR3 loop: CASSWEDASMGAFF. The CDR3, as DNA: TGTGCCAGCAGTTGGGAGGACGCTTCAATGGGGGCTTTCTTT. The V and J genes are TRBV28 and TRBJ1-1; no firm D call. Trimming cost V 4 bases and J 11 bases, with 20 bases left between them. This CDR3 is built from 14 residues. Germline V gene data show CDR1 as MDHEN and CDR2 as SYDVKM.

This clone has a single count. The CDR3 DNA sequence: TGTGCCAGCTCATCGGGACTAGCGCCGACCGGGGAGCTGTTTTTT. As protein: CASSSGLAPTGELFF. The rearrangement uses TRBV18 and TRBJ2-2, with 10 nucleotides matching TRBD2. J was trimmed by 5 bases and V by 5 bases; bases with no gene match: 5. The germline gives CDR1 KGHSH, CDR2 LQKENI. This CDR3 spans 15 amino acids.

V usage is TRBV18 and J usage is TRBJ2-7; no reliable D call. The V gene lost 3 bases and the J gene lost 3 bases, with 9 bases spanning the gap. The CDR3 covers 13 residues. Germline V gives CDR1 KGHSH, CDR2 LQKENI. The CDR3 region is CASSPNSNYEQYF. CDR3 sequence (DNA): TGTGCCAGCTCACCGAACAGTAACTACGAGCAGTACTTC.

The chain carries TRBV5-4 and TRBJ1-4, with TRBD1 as a possible D gene (5 bases). Germline V gene sequence: CDR1 SGHNT, CDR2 YYREEE (reference sequence). The CDR3 contains 15 residues. Trimming took off 0 bases at V and 7 bases at J, with 13 bases between the two ends. Written as DNA, the CDR3 is TGTGCCAGCAGCTTGGCCCTTGGGGGGAGTGAAAAACTGTTTTTT. It is translated as CASSLALGGSEKLFF.

The rearrangement uses TRBV2 and TRBJ1-1, with 8 positions matching TRBD1. The CDR3 extends over 12 amino acids. The V segment lost 7 bases and the J segment 5 bases; nucleotides outside the gene matches: 3. Germline CDR1 reads SNHLY; CDR2 reads FYNNEI. The chain's CDR3 is CASTTGETEAFF. The DNA for the CDR3 is TGTGCCAGCACGACAGGGGAGACTGAAGCTTTCTTT.